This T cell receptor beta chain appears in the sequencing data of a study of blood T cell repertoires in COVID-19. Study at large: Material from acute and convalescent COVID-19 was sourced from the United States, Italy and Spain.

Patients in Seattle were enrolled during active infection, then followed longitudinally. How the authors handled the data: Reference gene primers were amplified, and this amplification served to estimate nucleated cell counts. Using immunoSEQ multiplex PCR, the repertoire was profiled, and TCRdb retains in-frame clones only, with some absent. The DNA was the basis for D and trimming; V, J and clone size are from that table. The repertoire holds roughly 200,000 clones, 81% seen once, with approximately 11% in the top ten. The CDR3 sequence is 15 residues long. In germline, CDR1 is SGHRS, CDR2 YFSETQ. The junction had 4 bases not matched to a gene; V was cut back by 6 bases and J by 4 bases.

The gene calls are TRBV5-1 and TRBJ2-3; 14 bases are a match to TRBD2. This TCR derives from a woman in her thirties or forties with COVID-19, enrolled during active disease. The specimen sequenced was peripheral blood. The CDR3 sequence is CASKQTSGRADTQYF. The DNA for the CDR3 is TGCGCCAGCAAACAGACTAGCGGGAGGGCAGATACGCAGTATTTT. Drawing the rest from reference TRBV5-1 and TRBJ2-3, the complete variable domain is KAGVTQTPRYLIKTRGQQVTLSCSPISGHRSVSWYQQTPGQGLQFLFEYFSETQRNKGNFPGRFSGRQFSNSRSEMNVSTLELGDSALYLCASKQTSGRADTQYFGPGTRLTVL.